These T cell receptor beta chains were read from a single sample in a study of response to subunit inactivated influenza vaccine. TCRdb re-called the RT-PCR reads with MiXCR, one entry per CDR3 protein. This sample carries 700,000 to 900,000 distinct CDR3 sequences, over 20% of them seen once, and the ten largest clones take about a tenth. This material consisted of PBMCs from blood, taken 4 to 6 days after vaccination. The receptor set was obtained from a man aged 45-65 years who received an inactivated influenza vaccine. CDR3s include the opening cysteine and the closing phenylalanine or tryptophan. Each record gives: J gene, D gene, clone size, V gene, CDR3 protein, CDR3 DNA. D genes are given only for firm matches. Clone size is given for some rows only: seen once, a few or many times, or a class if the clone is expanded.

TRBJ2-7,NA,NA,TRBV6-5,CASSYAQGPEEQYF,TGTGCCAGCAGTTACGCACAGGGCCCTGAAGAGCAGTACTTC
TRBJ2-3,TRBD2,NA,TRBV9,CASSVAPSGSTDTQYF,TGTGCCAGCAGCGTAGCCCCTAGCGGGAGCACAGATACGCAGTATTTT
TRBJ2-4,NA,few,TRBV12-3/TRBV12-4,CASSLGDNHIQYF,TGTGCCAGCAGTTTAGGGGACAACCACATTCAGTACTTC
TRBJ1-5,NA,NA,TRBV28,CAGAVRGPPHNQPQHF,TGTGCCGGAGCAGTACGGGGGCCCCCCCACAATCAGCCCCAGCATTTT
TRBJ2-6,NA,NA,TRBV5-6,CASSGALYYSGANVLTF,TGTGCCAGCAGCGGTGCCCTGTACTACTCTGGGGCCAACGTCCTGACTTTC
TRBJ2-3,NA,many,TRBV7-2,CASSSSRTDTQYF,TGTGCCAGCAGCTCGAGCCGTACAGATACGCAGTATTTT
TRBJ2-7,NA,NA,TRBV20-1,CSARAVDESYEQYF,TGCAGTGCTAGAGCTGTGGATGAATCGTACGAGCAGTACTTC
TRBJ1-5,NA,NA,TRBV5-6,CASSFRDSNQPQHF,TGTGCCAGCAGCTTCCGGGATAGCAATCAGCCCCAGCATTTT
TRBJ2-1,TRBD2,few,TRBV20-1,CSAIGLAAPNYNEQFF,TGCAGTGCTATCGGACTAGCGGCCCCGAACTACAATGAGCAGTTCTTC
TRBJ2-1,TRBD2,NA,TRBV28,CASSFTSGRARDEQFF,TGTGCCAGCAGTTTCACTAGCGGGAGGGCCAGGGATGAGCAGTTCTTC
TRBJ2-1,TRBD2,NA,TRBV24-1,CATSGAGRNEQFF,TGTGCCACCAGTGGAGCGGGACGCAATGAGCAGTTCTTC
TRBJ1-2,TRBD1,NA,TRBV20-1,CTHRGENYGYTF,TGCACTCACAGGGGGGAAAACTATGGCTACACCTTC
TRBJ2-3,NA,NA,TRBV20-1,CSALGVSSTDTQYF,TGCAGTGCACTCGGGGTCTCTAGCACAGATACGCAGTATTTT
TRBJ2-5,NA,few,TRBV6-2/TRBV6-3,CASKEGGRETQYF,TGTGCCAGCAAGGAGGGAGGTAGAGAGACCCAGTACTTC
TRBJ1-5,NA,NA,TRBV12-3/TRBV12-4,CASSVGQVRQPQHF,TGTGCCAGCAGTGTTGGTCAGGTACGGCAGCCCCAGCATTTT
TRBJ2-5,TRBD2,NA,TRBV24-1,CATSDSHDVAGRETQYF,TGTGCCACCAGTGATTCCCACGACGTAGCGGGGCGCGAGACCCAGTACTTC
TRBJ2-3,TRBD1,few,TRBV12-3/TRBV12-4,CASSRGQGAGTGTDTQYF,TGTGCCAGCAGCCGGGGACAGGGGGCGGGAACCGGCACAGATACGCAGTATTTT
TRBJ2-5,TRBD2,NA,TRBV3-1,CASRPGLAQETQYF,TGTGCCAGCAGACCTGGACTAGCACAAGAGACCCAGTACTTC
TRBJ2-7,NA,NA,TRBV7-9,CASSLDSVSTYEQYF,TGTGCCAGCAGCTTAGATTCCGTTTCTACCTACGAGCAGTACTTC
TRBJ1-1,NA,many,TRBV6-2/TRBV6-3,CASSYRGGTEAFF,TGTGCCAGCAGTTACAGGGGAGGCACTGAAGCTTTCTTT
TRBJ1-2,NA,few,TRBV7-2,CASSLGVVRNYGYTF,TGTGCCAGCAGCTTAGGCGTCGTCAGAAACTATGGCTACACCTTC
TRBJ1-2,TRBD1,few,TRBV20-1,CSAIWTGEGLYGYTF,TGCAGTGCTATCTGGACAGGGGAGGGGCTCTATGGCTACACCTTC
TRBJ2-3,NA,NA,TRBV7-9,CASSLAIPDTQYF,TGTGCCAGCAGCTTAGCGATCCCAGATACGCAGTATTTT